One sample yielded the 28 T cell receptor beta chains listed below, sequenced in a study of T cell changes during pregnancy in multiple sclerosis. Libraries were prepared by immunoSEQ multiplex PCR; TCRdb keeps only in-frame clonotypes and omits some of them. The sample comprises approximately 93,000 clones, approximately 89% of which are singletons, and under 2% rests with the top ten. Sample: peripheral blood, taken in the first trimester of pregnancy. These receptors were collected from a female donor in good health, enrolled as a control in a pregnancy study.

The V and J genes are TRBV18 and TRBJ2-5; D not resolved. Germline lookup yields CDR1 KGHSH and CDR2 LQKENI. V lost 5 bases to trimming and J lost 2 bases, with 3 bases between them. This CDR3 is 11 amino acids long. The CDR3 bases are TGTGCCAGCTCAGAGCAAGAGACCCAGTACTTC. This translates into CASSEQETQYF.

V gene TRBV6-6 combines with J gene TRBJ2-3; D gene uncertain. Germline values: CDR1 MNHNY, CDR2 SVGAGI (reference sequence). The V and J ends lost 7 bases and 1 base respectively, with 12 bases between them. The CDR3 extends over 14 amino acids. The CDR3 nucleotides are TGTGCCAGCACTCTAGGCTCTGGCACAGATACGCAGTATTTT. Its protein product is CASTLGSGTDTQYF.

The chain couples TRBV7-9 to TRBJ1-2; TRBD1 might be the D (6 bases). The CDR3 loop spans 14 amino acids. Trimming shortened V by 0 bases and J by 7 bases, and 12 bases separated the two germline ends. CDR1 is SEHNR, CDR2 FQNEAQ, per germline (reference sequence). The CDR3 DNA sequence: TGTGCCAGCAGCTTAGCGACAGGTTTCGGTGGCTACACCTTC. Translated: CASSLATGFGGYTF. Filled out from reference TRBV7-9 and TRBJ1-2, the complete variable domain reads DTGVSQNPRHKITKRGQNVTFRCDPISEHNRLYWYRQTLGQGPEFLTYFQNEAQLEKSRLLSDRFSAERPKGSFSTLEIQRTEQGDSAMYLCASSLATGFGGYTFGSGTRLTVV.

This chain joins TRBV6-1 and TRBJ1-1, with no clear D. V shed 8 bases and J shed 5 bases, with 15 bases lying between them. The CDR3 runs 13 residues. Germline CDR1 MNHNS, CDR2 SASEGT. The CDR3: CASCDQVITEAFF. The CDR3 DNA sequence: TGTGCCAGCTGCGATCAGGTGATTACTGAAGCTTTCTTT.

The V call is TRBV18, the J call TRBJ1-1; D is unclear. The CDR3 spans 13 residues. The germline V gene encodes CDR1 KGHSH and CDR2 LQKENI. Trimming cost V 3 bases and J 3 bases, with 8 bases left between them. In DNA, the CDR3 is TGTGCCAGCTCACCCACCACATACACTGAAGCTTTCTTT. This encodes CASSPTTYTEAFF. Full variable domain (outside the CDR3, taken from reference TRBV18 and TRBJ1-1): NAGVMQNPRHLVRRRGQEARLRCSPMKGHSHVYWYRQLPEEGLKFMVYLQKENIIDESGMPKERFSAEFPKEGPSILRIQQVVRGDSAAYFCASSPTTYTEAFFGQGTRLTVV.

This clone was found a few times. The chain employs TRBV27 and TRBJ1-2; 8 bases line up with TRBD1. The junction had 12 bases not matched to a gene; V was cut back by 8 bases and J by 7 bases. CDR1 and CDR2 from the germline V gene are MNHEY and SMNVEV (reference sequence). The CDR3 runs 14 residues. For the CDR3, the DNA is TGTGCCAGCTGGAGGACAGGGAGAGAGGGTGGCTACACCTTC. Its translation: CASWRTGREGGYTF.

This chain uses TRBV5-1 with TRBJ1-3; tentative D call: TRBD1 (5 bases). V gave up 4 bases and J gave up 0 bases, with 20 bases separating them. CDR1 and CDR2 (germline): SGHRS, YFSETQ. The CDR3 is 18 residues long. CDR3 nucleotide sequence: TGCGCCAGCAGCCCTATCAAACAGGTCCCCAGCTCTGGAAACACCATATATTTT. Translation: CASSPIKQVPSSGNTIYF.

The rearrangement uses TRBV6-1 and TRBJ1-5; no reliable D call. Germline CDR1 is MNHNS and CDR2 is SASEGT. The CDR3 is 13 residues long. The V gene lost 1 base and the J gene lost 7 bases, with 8 bases spanning the gap. This CDR3 is CASSEGFRQPQHF. Here the CDR3 DNA reads TGTGCCAGCAGTGAAGGGTTCAGGCAGCCCCAGCATTTT.

The rearrangement joins TRBV7-2 to TRBJ1-1; the D gene is possibly TRBD1 (5 bases). From germline, CDR1 is SGHTA and CDR2 FQGNSA. This CDR3 contains 13 residues. Trimming took 1 base from V and 7 from J, leaving 10 bases between them. CDR3 sequence: CASSLGQGIEAFF. CDR3 DNA: TGTGCCAGCAGCTTAGGGCAGGGAATTGAAGCTTTCTTT. Complete variable domain (other parts from reference TRBV7-2 and TRBJ1-1): GAGVSQSPSNKVTEKGKDVELRCDPISGHTALYWYRQSLGQGLEFLIYFQGNSAPDKSGLPSDRFSAERTGGSVSTLTIQRTQQEDSAVYLCASSLGQGIEAFFGQGTRLTVV.

The chain combines TRBV5-5 with TRBJ1-1, with a possible D match to TRBD1 (6 bases). Trimming shortened V by 0 bases and J by 1 base, and 16 bases separated the two germline ends. Germline CDR1 SGHKS, CDR2 YYEKEE (reference sequence). The CDR3 consists of 17 residues. This chain's CDR3 is CASSLVRAGATNTEAFF. The CDR3 DNA reads TGTGCCAGCAGCTTGGTAAGGGCAGGGGCGACGAACACTGAAGCTTTCTTT. The full variable domain, its missing parts supplied by reference TRBV5-5 and TRBJ1-1, is DAGVTQSPTHLIKTRGQQVTLRCSPISGHKSVSWYQQVLGQGPQFIFQYYEKEERGRGNFPDRFSARQFPNYSSELNVNALLLGDSALYLCASSLVRAGATNTEAFFGQGTRLTVV.

This clone was picked up one time. The sample contains more than one DNA sequence encoding this CDR3. The gene calls are TRBV18 and TRBJ2-7; D call uncertain. The CDR3 consists of 12 residues. Trimming took off 6 bases at V and 0 bases at J, with 6 bases between the two ends. Germline values: CDR1 KGHSH, CDR2 LQKENI. The CDR3 reads CASSPSSYEQYF. CDR3 in DNA: TGTGCCAGCTCCCCCAGCTCCTACGAGCAGTACTTC.

The J gene is TRBJ2-7, the V gene TRBV7-9, with 11 positions matching TRBD1. This CDR3 has 16 amino acids. Unmatched junction bases numbered 5, after V lost 1 base and J lost 3 bases. CDR1 is SEHNR and CDR2 is FQNEAQ in the germline V gene (reference sequence). The CDR3: CASSLGGTGGIYEQYF. CDR3 DNA: TGTGCCAGCAGCTTAGGAGGGACAGGGGGGATCTACGAGCAGTACTTC.

The chain carries TRBV11-3 and TRBJ2-3; the D is unclear. CDR3 size: 13 residues. V was cut by 1 base and J by 8 bases, with 10 bases left in between. The germline V gene encodes CDR1 SGHNT and CDR2 YENEEA. The CDR3 is CASSLGQFGTQYF. For the CDR3, the DNA is TGTGCCAGCAGCTTAGGCCAATTCGGTACGCAGTATTTT.

This chain links TRBV7-6 with TRBJ1-1, with TRBD1 identical over 7 bases. The CDR3 runs 14 residues. With V trimmed by 5 bases and J by 4 bases, 7 bases remained unmatched. The germline gives CDR1 SGHVS, CDR2 FNYEAQ. The CDR3 loop reads CASSRLTGITEAFF. CDR3 nucleotides: TGTGCCAGCAGCCGCCTGACAGGGATCACTGAAGCTTTCTTT.

Turning to this clone: One end of the junction is discordant with germline, which a read error may explain. V usage is TRBV6-4 and J usage is TRBJ2-2; the D gene is possibly TRBD1 (6 bases). This CDR3 has 14 residues. Germline CDR1 reads MRHNA; CDR2 reads SNTAGT. The CDR3 sequence is CASSDTGFTRELFF. For the CDR3, the DNA is TGTGCCAGCAGTGATACAGGGTTCACCAGGGAGCTGTTTTTT.

The rearrangement joins TRBV9 to TRBJ1-1, with TRBD1 as a possible D gene (5 bases). The length of the CDR3 is 14 residues. The germline gives CDR1 SGDLS, CDR2 YYNGEE. With 0 bases removed from V and 5 bases from J, the gap between germline ends came to 11 bases. CDR3 nucleotide sequence: TGTGCCAGCAGCGTAGACCAGGGAAAAACTGAAGCTTTCTTT. Residues: CASSVDQGKTEAFF. The full variable domain, rest sourced from reference TRBV9 and TRBJ1-1, is DSGVTQTPKHLITATGQRVTLRCSPRSGDLSVYWYQQSLDQGLQFLIQYYNGEERAKGNILERFSAQQFPDLHSELNLSSLELGDSALYFCASSVDQGKTEAFFGQGTRLTVV.

V and J are TRBV7-9 and TRBJ1-4; TRBD1 matches at 9 bases. The ends lost 8 bases at V and 7 bases at J; junction bases unmatched: 8. The CDR3 extends over 14 amino acids. The germline gives CDR1 SEHNR, CDR2 FQNEAQ (reference sequence). CDR3 loop: CASQKGQGTEKLFF. CDR3 DNA: TGTGCCAGCCAAAAGGGACAGGGAACTGAAAAACTGTTTTTT.

The chain employs TRBV30 and TRBJ1-3; D is unresolved. The CDR3 extends over 14 amino acids. Germline lookup yields CDR1 GTSNPN and CDR2 SVGIG (reference sequence). V lost 3 bases and J lost 2, with 11 bases in between. CDR3 sequence: CAWSVGKAGNTIYF. The CDR3 DNA reads TGTGCCTGGAGCGTCGGGAAGGCTGGAAACACCATATATTTT. The whole variable domain, remainder taken from reference TRBV30 and TRBJ1-3, is SQTIHQWPATLVQPVGSPLSLECTVEGTSNPNLYWYRQAAGRGLQLLFYSVGIGQISSEVPQNLSASRPQDRQFILSSKKLLLSDSGFYLCAWSVGKAGNTIYFGEGSWLTVV.

The chain links TRBV4-1 to TRBJ1-2; D may be TRBD1 (5 bases). The CDR3 runs to 13 residues. The V gene lost 4 bases and the J gene lost 2 bases, with 8 bases spanning the gap. Looked up from germline, CDR1 is MGHRA and CDR2 is YSYEKL. This chain's CDR3 is CASSRQSNYGYTF. As DNA, the CDR3 is TGCGCCAGCAGCCGACAGTCGAACTATGGCTACACCTTC.

The V gene is TRBV28, the J gene TRBJ2-3, with 10 bases lining up with TRBD2. Germline CDR1 is MDHEN and CDR2 is SYDVKM. V shed 6 bases, J shed 8 bases, and the junction held 8 bases outside the gene matches. The CDR3 runs to 14 residues. The CDR3 region has the DNA TGTGCCAGCAGAACCTCGGGACTAGCGCCTACGCAGTATTTT. Encoded protein: CASRTSGLAPTQYF.

Sample share makes this clone medium-sized. The rearrangement joins TRBV5-4 to TRBJ1-2, with D unclear. The CDR3 spans 13 residues. Trimming pared 0 bases from V and 4 bases from J, leaving 7 bases between. Per germline, CDR1 SGHNT and CDR2 YYREEE (reference sequence). The CDR3 DNA reads TGTGCCAGCAGCTTGGGACGGGGCTATGGCTACACCTTC. This encodes CASSLGRGYGYTF.

This chain joins TRBV11-2 and TRBJ2-5, with D possibly being TRBD1 (5 bases). V lost 5 bases to trimming and J lost 5 bases, with 18 bases between them. The germline CDR1 and CDR2 sequences are SGHAT and FQNNGV. This CDR3 contains 15 residues. In nucleotides, the CDR3 is TGTGCCAGCAGCCTGACGTCAGGGTTGGGGGAGACCCAGTACTTC. This encodes CASSLTSGLGETQYF.

V usage is TRBV11-2 and J usage is TRBJ1-4, with TRBD1 matching 8 bases. With 0 bases clipped from V and 5 bases from J, the junction kept 2 bases outside the gene matches. The CDR3 is made up of 15 amino acids. CDR1 is SGHAT and CDR2 is FQNNGV in the germline V gene. The CDR3 region has the DNA TGTGCCAGCAGCTTAGAGACAGGGGTCAATGAAAAACTGTTTTTT. It translates to CASSLETGVNEKLFF.

V gene TRBV7-3 combines with J gene TRBJ1-6; D not certain. V was trimmed by 4 bases and J by 8 bases, leaving 9 bases between them. The V gene's germline CDR1 is SGHTA and CDR2 FQGTGA. This CDR3 has 13 residues. The CDR3 region has the DNA TGTGCCAGCAGCTCAAACCGAGATTCACCCCTCCACTTT. Amino acids: CASSSNRDSPLHF.

This clone was recorded many times. The chain links TRBV30 to TRBJ1-1; a possible D gene is TRBD1 (6 bases). Germline-derived CDR1 and CDR2 are GTSNPN and SVGIG (reference sequence). The CDR3 contains 15 residues. V lost 0 bases to trimming and J lost 2 bases, with 13 bases between them. The CDR3 sequence is CAWSVGGALNTEAFF. CDR3 nucleotides: TGTGCCTGGAGTGTGGGGGGGGCCCTAAACACTGAAGCTTTCTTT.

The V gene is TRBV7-6, the J gene TRBJ1-6; a weak D match, TRBD1 (5 bases). V lost 3 bases and J 7 bases, leaving 16 bases between the germline ends. This CDR3 region has 16 residues. CDR1 and CDR2 from the germline V gene are SGHVS and FNYEAQ. The CDR3 region is CASSLGPAGINSPLHF. CDR3 DNA: TGTGCCAGCAGCTTGGGCCCAGCAGGGATCAATTCACCCCTCCACTTT.

The V gene is TRBV19, the J gene TRBJ1-2; maybe TRBD1 (5 bases). This CDR3 comprises 13 residues. V was shortened by 6 bases and J by 5 bases, with 13 bases between the two germline ends. In germline, CDR1 is LNHDA, CDR2 SQIVND (reference sequence). CDR3 nucleotides: TGTGCCAGTAGCCCCTGGGGCAAATATGGCTACACCTTC. This translates into CASSPWGKYGYTF.

This clone was seen only a few times. V is TRBV10-3 and J is TRBJ1-1, with D hard to call. Germline V lookup: CDR1 ENHRY, CDR2 SYGVKD. V was shortened by 6 bases and J by 1 base, with 9 bases between the two germline ends. The CDR3 sequence is 13 residues long. CDR3 coding DNA: TGTGCCATCAGCGTAACATCGAACACTGAAGCTTTCTTT. It translates to CAISVTSNTEAFF.